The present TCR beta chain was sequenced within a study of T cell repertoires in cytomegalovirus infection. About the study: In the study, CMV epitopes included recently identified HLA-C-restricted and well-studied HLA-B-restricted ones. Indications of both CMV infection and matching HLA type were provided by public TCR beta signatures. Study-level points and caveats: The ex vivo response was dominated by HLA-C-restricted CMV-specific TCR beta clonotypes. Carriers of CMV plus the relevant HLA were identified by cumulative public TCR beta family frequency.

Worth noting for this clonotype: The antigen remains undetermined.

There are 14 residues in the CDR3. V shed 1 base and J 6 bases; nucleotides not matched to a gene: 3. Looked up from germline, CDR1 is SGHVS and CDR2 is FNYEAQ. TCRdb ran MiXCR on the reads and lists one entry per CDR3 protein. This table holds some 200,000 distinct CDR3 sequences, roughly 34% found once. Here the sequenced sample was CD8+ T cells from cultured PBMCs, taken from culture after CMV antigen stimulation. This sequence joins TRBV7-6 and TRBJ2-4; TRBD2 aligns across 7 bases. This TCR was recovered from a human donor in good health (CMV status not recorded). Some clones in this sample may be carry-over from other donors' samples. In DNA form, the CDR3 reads TGTGCCAGCAGCTTAGAGGGCGGGGGAAACATTCAGTACTTC. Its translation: CASSLEGGGNIQYF.